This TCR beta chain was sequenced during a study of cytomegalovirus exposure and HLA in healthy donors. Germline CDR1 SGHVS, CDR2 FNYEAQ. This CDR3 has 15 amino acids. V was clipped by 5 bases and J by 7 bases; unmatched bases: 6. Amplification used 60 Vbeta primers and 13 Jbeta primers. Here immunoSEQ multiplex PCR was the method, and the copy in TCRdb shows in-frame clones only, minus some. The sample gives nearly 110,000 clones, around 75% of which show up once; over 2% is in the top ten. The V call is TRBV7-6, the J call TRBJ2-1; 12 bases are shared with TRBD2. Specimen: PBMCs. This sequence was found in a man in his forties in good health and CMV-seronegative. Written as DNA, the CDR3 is TGTGCCAGCAGCCCCCGGACTAGCGGGGTTAATGAGCAGTTCTTC. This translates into CASSPRTSGVNEQFF. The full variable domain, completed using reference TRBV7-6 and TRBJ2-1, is GAGVSQSPRYKVTKRGQDVALRCDPISGHVSLYWYRQALGQGPEFLTYFNYEAQQDKSGLPNDRFSAERPEGSISTLTIQRTEQRDSAMYRCASSPRTSGVNEQFFGPGTRLTVL.